The source of this T cell receptor beta chain is a study of blood T cells in healthy people across ages. General study findings and limits: Both naive CD4+ cell counts and diversity were greater in long-lived donors than in aged donors. Strongly correlated with naive T cell percentage was TCR beta diversity.

Every sample gave at least 5.5 micrograms of total RNA when it was extracted. A J-beta primer mix and a sample-barcoded 5' primer were used in a second PCR of about 7 to 12 cycles. TCRdb re-analysed the 5' RACE reads in MiXCR, keeping a single row per CDR3 protein. The table records about 1,500,000 distinct CDR3 sequences, over 25% of them present only once. This clonotype occurred a few times. What it binds is unknown. This sequence originates from a woman in her twenties or thirties in good health. Specimen: blood.

The CDR3 DNA is TGTGCCAGCAGAGGACTAGCGGGAGAGGGGGGACCCAATGAGCAGTTCTTC. Its translation is CASRGLAGEGGPNEQFF. The chain carries TRBV5-6 and TRBJ2-1; 13 bases are a match to TRBD2. The CDR3 sequence is 17 residues long. CDR1 is SGHDT, CDR2 YYEEEE, per germline. The V segment lost 5 bases and the J segment 6 bases; nucleotides outside the gene matches: 11.